This TCR beta chain was obtained from a study of blood T cell repertoires in COVID-19. V trimming: 5 bases; J trimming: 2 bases; junction bases outside the gene matches: 11. CDR3 length equals 16 residues. The germline gives CDR1 SEHNR, CDR2 FQNEAQ (reference sequence). The age range of participants was 18 to 89 years, with residence in about two dozen US areas. A single count supports this clone. Using immunoSEQ multiplex PCR, the repertoire was profiled, and TCRdb retains in-frame clones only, with some absent. The sample gives some 250,000 clones, about 89% of which show up once; over 7.5% is in the top ten.

This chain joins TRBV7-9 and TRBJ2-5, with 7 bases fitting TRBD1. The sequencing input was PBMCs or T cells enriched from blood (not recorded which). This receptor was taken from a middle-aged man who had recovered from COVID-19. Written as DNA, the CDR3 is TGTGCCAGCAGCGCGACAGGGACGGAGGTACAAGAGACCCAGTACTTC. As protein: CASSATGTEVQETQYF.